Described below is a single T cell receptor beta chain sequence and its context. The CDR3 contains 14 residues. Germline V lookup: CDR1 KGHSH, CDR2 LQKENI. Trimming took 1 base from V and 3 from J, leaving 7 bases between them. Only in-frame clones appear in the TCRdb table, and some are missing; sequencing was by immunoSEQ multiplex PCR. This table has about 190,000 clones, less than 90% appearing once. The data were taken from a study of blood T cell repertoires in COVID-19. Study as a whole: The analysed material was cDNA or gDNA that came from T cells, B-cell-depleted T cells, or PBMCs.

The chain couples TRBV18 to TRBJ1-5, with D possibly TRBD1 on 6 matching bases. The sequenced material came from peripheral blood. The source of this sequence is a man aged 65 to 79 with active or convalescent COVID-19. The CDR3 loop reads CASSPRTDNQPQHF. The CDR3 DNA sequence: TGTGCCAGCTCACCACGGACAGACAATCAGCCCCAGCATTTT. Full variable domain (missing parts from reference TRBV18 and TRBJ1-5): NAGVMQNPRHLVRRRGQEARLRCSPMKGHSHVYWYRQLPEEGLKFMVYLQKENIIDESGMPKERFSAEFPKEGPSILRIQQVVRGDSAAYFCASSPRTDNQPQHFGDGTRLSIL.